These T cell receptor beta chains were read from a single sample in a study of T cell changes during pregnancy in multiple sclerosis. Measured with immunoSEQ multiplex PCR; TCRdb has only the in-frame clones, and not every one. The repertoire consists of 78,000 or so clones, with about 91% occurring once and the leading ten covering about 2.8%. The specimen comprised peripheral blood, sampled before pregnancy. The receptors were gathered from a female donor with multiple sclerosis, enrolled in a pregnancy study. The CDR3 runs from the conserved cysteine through the conserved F or W. The order of the fields is clone size, D gene, J gene, V gene, CDR3 DNA, CDR3 protein. A D gene is named only where the DNA matches it firmly. Only some rows state a clone size, as once, few, many or a class for expanded clones.

NA	TRBD1	TRBJ2-3	TRBV11-2	TGTGCCAGCAGCTTAGAACAGGGGGTAGATACGCAGTATTTT	CASSLEQGVDTQYF
NA	NA	TRBJ2-1	TRBV7-7	TGTGCTAGCAGCTTATATCCACAGGGAAGCTCCTACAATGAGCAGTTCTTC	CASSLYPQGSSYNEQFF
NA	NA	TRBJ2-1	TRBV19	TGTGCCAGTAGTACAACAGGTCTCAATGAGCAGTTCTTC	CASSTTGLNEQFF
NA	NA	TRBJ2-7	TRBV7-9	TGTGCCAGCAGCTTAACCGCGAGCGAGCAGTACTTC	CASSLTASEQYF
NA	TRBD1	TRBJ2-7	TRBV6-5	TGTGCCAGCGGCCCAGCCGGGACAGGGAACTACGAGCAGTACTTC	CASGPAGTGNYEQYF
once	NA	TRBJ2-1	TRBV19	TGTGCCAGTAGTATTGGTCTAGCGACCGATGAGCAGTTCTTC	CASSIGLATDEQFF
NA	NA	TRBJ2-3	TRBV10-3	TGTGCCATCTCACAGGCGGGGGCCCCTCATACGCAGTATTTT	CAISQAGAPHTQYF
NA	NA	TRBJ2-1	TRBV18	TGTGCCAGCTCAAGTCCCGTGGGCTCCTACTCCTACAATGAGCAGTTCTTC	CASSSPVGSYSYNEQFF
NA	TRBD1	TRBJ1-5	TRBV7-2	TGTGCCAGCAGCCGGACAGGGGGCTTCAATCAGCCCCAGCATTTT	CASSRTGGFNQPQHF
once	NA	TRBJ1-2	TRBV6-5	TGTGCCAGCAAACCTCTCGGGGGCTATGGCTACACCTTC	CASKPLGGYGYTF
NA	NA	TRBJ2-7	TRBV12-2	TGTGCAAGTCGCCCCCGTTTTGTGACAAAAACCTACGAGCAGTACTTC	CASRPRFVTKTYEQYF
NA	NA	TRBJ2-7	TRBV7-2	TGTGCCAGCAGCTCCCGGCGGGCCTCCTACGAGCAGTACTTC	CASSSRRASYEQYF
NA	NA	TRBJ1-4	TRBV7-8	TGTGCCAGCAGCTTCCCGGGACTTCCCAATGAAAAACTGTTTTTT	CASSFPGLPNEKLFF
few	TRBD1	TRBJ1-1	TRBV28	TGTGCCAGCAGTGGGACAGGGTCATTCACTGAAGCTTTCTTT	CASSGTGSFTEAFF
NA	NA	TRBJ2-1	TRBV30	TGTGCCTGGAGTTTTCTCGGGGATGAGCAGTTCTTC	CAWSFLGDEQFF
NA	NA	TRBJ2-7	TRBV19	TGTGCCAGTAGTAAAGCCGGGAGTTACGAGCAGTACTTC	CASSKAGSYEQYF
once	TRBD2	TRBJ2-2	TRBV6-5	TGTGCCAGCAGATACATTAGCGGGAGGAGTACCGGGGAGCTGTTTTTT	CASRYISGRSTGELFF
NA	NA	TRBJ2-4	TRBV30	TGTGCCTGGAAGACAGCCCAAAACATTCAGTACTTC	CAWKTAQNIQYF
NA	TRBD1	TRBJ2-7	TRBV5-6	TGTGCCAGCAGCTTCGAGGGGACAGGGAGGGGCGAGCAGTACTTC	CASSFEGTGRGEQYF
NA	NA	TRBJ1-1	TRBV18	TGTGCCAGCTTCTCGGACACGGCCCCTGAAGCTTTCTTT	CASFSDTAPEAFF
NA	NA	TRBJ2-5	TRBV19	TGTGCCAGTAGTATAGACGGAGGGCCCTCAGTGGGGACCCAGTACTTC	CASSIDGGPSVGTQYF
NA	NA	TRBJ1-3	TRBV29-1	TGCAGCGTTTACTCTGGAAACACCATATATTTT	CSVYSGNTIYF
NA	TRBD2	TRBJ2-7	TRBV27	TGTGCCAGCAGTTTAGGGGGGAGGGGCAGGGACGAGCAGTACTTC	CASSLGGRGRDEQYF
NA	TRBD1	TRBJ2-7	TRBV7-2	TGTGCCAGCAGCCTTGGGACAGCCTACGAGCAGTACTTC	CASSLGTAYEQYF
NA	TRBD2	TRBJ2-7	TRBV28	TGTGCCAGCAGTTTATCCGGACTAGCGGGTAGCTCCTACGAGCAGTACTTC	CASSLSGLAGSSYEQYF
NA	NA	TRBJ2-3	TRBV7-8	TGTGCCAGCAGCCCGGGTGGCACAGATACGCAGTATTTT	CASSPGGTDTQYF
NA	TRBD2	TRBJ2-1	TRBV5-1	TGCGCCAGCAGCTTGGTTGCGGGCGGGGGTTACAATGAGCAGTTCTTC	CASSLVAGGGYNEQFF
NA	TRBD2	TRBJ2-1	TRBV5-1	TGCGCCAGCAGCTCCGAACTAGCGGGATGGAATGAGCAGTTCTTC	CASSSELAGWNEQFF
NA	NA	TRBJ1-2	TRBV6-9	TGTGCCAGGTCGTGTGGCTACACCTTC	CARSCGYTF
NA	NA	TRBJ2-1	TRBV5-1	TGCGCCAGCAGCTTTATCGTCAGGACAAATGAGCAGTTCTTC	CASSFIVRTNEQFF
NA	TRBD2	TRBJ2-5	TRBV6-5	TGTGCCAGCAGTGTAATAGCGGGAGGGGAGACCCAGTACTTC	CASSVIAGGETQYF
NA	TRBD1	TRBJ2-7	TRBV27	TGTGCCAGCAGTGTCGGGACAGGGTGGGACGAGCAGTACTTC	CASSVGTGWDEQYF
NA	NA	TRBJ1-3	TRBV10-2	TGCGCCAGCAGTGAGCGGGCGGACTCGGTTGGAAACACCATATATTTT	CASSERADSVGNTIYF
NA	NA	TRBJ1-1	TRBV7-9	TGTGCCAGCAGCTTAGTCGGGGGGCGGAGTGGGAACACTGAAGCTTTCTTT	CASSLVGGRSGNTEAFF
NA	NA	TRBJ1-2	TRBV7-9	TGTGCCAGCAGGCCTCAAGTCGGGGGGGAAGATGGCTACACCTTC	CASRPQVGGEDGYTF
NA	TRBD1	TRBJ2-1	TRBV29-1	TGCAGCGTTGAATACGGGACAGGGTTGGATGAGCAGTTCTTC	CSVEYGTGLDEQFF
NA	TRBD2	TRBJ2-1	TRBV19	TGTGCCAGTACCACTCCGGGGGGCGGGAGGGCCAATGAGCAGTTCTTC	CASTTPGGGRANEQFF
NA	TRBD1	TRBJ2-6	TRBV13	TGTGCCAGCAGCCTTCGGACAGGGACAAGCTCTGGGGCCAACGTCCTGACTTTC	CASSLRTGTSSGANVLTF
NA	NA	TRBJ2-7	TRBV29-1	TGCAGCGGGGGGGACGGGGCGTCCTACGAGCAGTACTTC	CSGGDGASYEQYF
once	NA	TRBJ2-2	TRBV5-1	TGCGCCAGCAGCGGCTCTGGGGCCCTGTTTTTT	CASSGSGALFF
NA	NA	TRBJ1-5	TRBV5-1	TGCGCCAGCAGCTCTGAGACAGATCAGCCCCAGCATTTT	CASSSETDQPQHF
NA	NA	TRBJ1-5	TRBV28	TGTGCCAGCAGTTTGGGAGGGCAAAATAGCAATCAGCCCCAGCATTTT	CASSLGGQNSNQPQHF
once	TRBD1	TRBJ2-7	TRBV7-9	TGTGCCAGCAGCTCCGGGACAGACCCGAGCTCCTACGAGCAGTACTTC	CASSSGTDPSSYEQYF
NA	TRBD1	TRBJ1-1	TRBV5-5	TGTGCCAGCAGCACCGGACAGGGACTTTACACTGAAGCTTTCTTT	CASSTGQGLYTEAFF
NA	NA	TRBJ2-3	TRBV5-1	TGCGCCAGCAGCTTGGGAGGGACAGATACGCAGTATTTT	CASSLGGTDTQYF
NA	TRBD2	TRBJ2-1	TRBV11-1	TGTGCCAGCAGCTTAGGCGTACTAGCGGGAGTTTACAATGAGCAGTTCTTC	CASSLGVLAGVYNEQFF
NA	NA	TRBJ2-5	TRBV5-1	TGCGCCAGCAGCTTTAGGACAGTCCAAGAGACCCAGTACTTC	CASSFRTVQETQYF
NA	NA	TRBJ2-7	TRBV4-3	TGCGCCAGCAGCCAAGATTGGTCGGGCGAGCAGTACTTC	CASSQDWSGEQYF
NA	TRBD1	TRBJ2-5	TRBV15	TGTGCCACCAGCAGAGATTCGACAGGGGCGGAGACCCAGTACTTC	CATSRDSTGAETQYF
NA	NA	TRBJ2-3	TRBV19	TGTGCCAGTAGTATTAGGGGAGGAGATACGCAGTATTTT	CASSIRGGDTQYF
NA	NA	TRBJ1-1	TRBV2	TGTGCCAGCACGGGGGACGGGCTCACTGAAGCTTTCTTT	CASTGDGLTEAFF
NA	TRBD2	TRBJ2-7	TRBV5-1	TGCGCCAGCAGCCCGCGGGGGAGCTCCTACGAGCAGTACTTC	CASSPRGSSYEQYF
NA	NA	TRBJ2-4	TRBV28	TGTGCCAGCAGGGCAGGAGCCAAAAACATTCAGTACTTC	CASRAGAKNIQYF
NA	NA	TRBJ2-1	TRBV27	TGTGCCAGCAGTTCTGGCGCAGGGCCCTACAATGAGCAGTTCTTC	CASSSGAGPYNEQFF
NA	NA	TRBJ2-2	TRBV2	TGTGCCAGCAGTGTGGGGACAGGCGGGAGAGGAGCCGGGGAGCTGTTTTTT	CASSVGTGGRGAGELFF
NA	TRBD2	TRBJ2-3	TRBV18	TGTGCCAGCTCACCTCTAGCGGGAGGTCTGACAGATACGCAGTATTTT	CASSPLAGGLTDTQYF
NA	NA	TRBJ2-1	TRBV19	TGTGCCAGTAGTCCAGGACTCTACAATGAGCAGTTCTTC	CASSPGLYNEQFF
once	TRBD1	TRBJ2-7	TRBV18	TGTGCCAGCTCACTGAAGGGACAAGGGGGCCTCGAGCAGTACTTC	CASSLKGQGGLEQYF
once	TRBD2	TRBJ2-5	TRBV7-7	TGTGCTAGCAGCCCGTCGACTAGCGGCACGGGGACCCAGTACTTC	CASSPSTSGTGTQYF